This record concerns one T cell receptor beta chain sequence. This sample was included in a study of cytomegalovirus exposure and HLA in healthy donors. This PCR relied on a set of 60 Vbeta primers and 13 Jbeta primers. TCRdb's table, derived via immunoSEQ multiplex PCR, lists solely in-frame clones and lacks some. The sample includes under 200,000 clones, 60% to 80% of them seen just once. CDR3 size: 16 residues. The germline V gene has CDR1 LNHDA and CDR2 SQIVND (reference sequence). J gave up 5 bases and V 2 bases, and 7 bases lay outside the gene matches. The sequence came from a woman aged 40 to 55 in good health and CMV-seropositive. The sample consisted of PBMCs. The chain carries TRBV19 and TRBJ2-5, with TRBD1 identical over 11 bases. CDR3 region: CASSISGQGAFETQYF. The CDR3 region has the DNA TGTGCCAGTAGTATAAGCGGACAGGGGGCCTTTGAGACCCAGTACTTC.